Listed here are 9 T cell receptor beta chains from one sample, sequenced in a study of glioma-infiltrating T cells after dendritic cell vaccination. Sample time point: after dendritic cell vaccination, including at tumor progression/relapse. TCRdb's copy holds only in-frame clones and misses some; the assay was immunoSEQ multiplex PCR. Altogether tens of thousands of clones are present, 85% being singletons, with the ten largest covering 7.5% to 8.5%. The source was blood, collected after dendritic cell vaccination. Receptor source: a human donor with glioblastoma.

The chain uses TRBV6-5 and TRBJ1-5, with a weak D call TRBD1 (6 bases). Germline V lookup: CDR1 MNHEY, CDR2 SVGAGI. This CDR3 is built from 14 residues. The V and J ends lost 5 bases and 2 bases respectively, with 10 bases between them. In nucleotides, the CDR3 is TGTGCCAGCAGTGGACAGACCGGCAATCAGCCCCAGCATTTT. This codes for CASSGQTGNQPQHF.

The V gene is TRBV5-6, the J gene TRBJ1-4; 8 bases match TRBD1. Germline CDR1 is SGHDT and CDR2 is YYEEEE. The V segment lost 2 bases and the J segment 8 bases; nucleotides outside the gene matches: 8. This CDR3 has 15 residues. The CDR3 nucleotides read TGTGCCAGCAGCTTTTTGGCAGGGGGCCTAGAAAAACTGTTTTTT. It encodes CASSFLAGGLEKLFF.

The chain employs TRBV18 and TRBJ1-1, with 8 bases lining up with TRBD1. This CDR3 spans 15 amino acids. Germline V gives CDR1 KGHSH, CDR2 LQKENI. Trimming removed 6 bases from V and 4 bases from J; junction bases left unmatched: 10. The DNA of the CDR3 is TGTGCCAGCTCCCTTAAGCTTACAGGGGGCACTGAAGCTTTCTTT. Its protein is CASSLKLTGGTEAFF.

The chain combines TRBV2 with TRBJ1-2, with D perhaps matching TRBD1 (6 bases). There are 14 residues in the CDR3. The V gene's germline CDR1 is SNHLY and CDR2 FYNNEI. V was pared by 7 bases and J by 6 bases, with 18 bases between. CDR3 protein: CASTPGRGRNGYTF. The CDR3 DNA reads TGTGCCAGCACCCCCGGGCGGGGGCGCAATGGCTACACCTTC.

This clone has just one count. The chain recombines TRBV6-5 with TRBJ1-1; TRBD1 agrees at 7 bases. Germline CDR1 reads MNHEY; CDR2 reads SVGAGI. This CDR3 is built from 12 residues. Trimming at V came to 5 bases and at J to 4 bases, leaving 1 base not matched to a gene. CDR3 loop: CASSNRGTEAFF. Written as DNA, the CDR3 is TGTGCCAGCAGTAACAGGGGCACTGAAGCTTTCTTT.

This clone turned up a few times. The chain has TRBV15 and TRBJ1-3; possible D gene TRBD1, 5 bases. V lost 1 base and J 0 bases, leaving 10 bases between the germline ends. The CDR3 spans 16 residues. CDR1 is LNHNV and CDR2 is YYDKDF in the germline V gene (reference sequence). The CDR3 region has the DNA TGTGCCACCAGCAGAGTCACAGGCTACTCTGGAAACACCATATATTTT. Amino acids: CATSRVTGYSGNTIYF. Supplemented by reference TRBV15 and TRBJ1-3, the full variable domain reads DAMVIQNPRYQVTQFGKPVTLSCSQTLNHNVMYWYQQKSSQAPKLLFHYYDKDFNNEADTPDNFQSRRPNTSFCFLDIRSPGLGDTAMYLCATSRVTGYSGNTIYFGEGSWLTVV.

The chain has TRBV5-4 and TRBJ2-7, with 10 positions matching TRBD1. Germline CDR1 reads SGHNT; CDR2 reads YYREEE (reference sequence). The CDR3 is made up of 14 amino acids. V was clipped by 4 bases and J by 1 base; unmatched bases: 2. The CDR3 loop reads CASSRDRGSYEQYF. The CDR3 DNA reads as TGTGCCAGCAGCCGGGACAGGGGTTCCTACGAGCAGTACTTC.

The V gene is TRBV28, the J gene TRBJ2-7; 7 bases fit TRBD2. Germline lookup yields CDR1 MDHEN and CDR2 SYDVKM. The CDR3 has 16 amino acids. V trimming: 2 bases; J trimming: 3 bases; junction bases outside the gene matches: 10. The CDR3, as DNA: TGTGCCAGCAGTTTAAATGAGCGGGGATTTCACTACGAGCAGTACTTC. Amino acid sequence: CASSLNERGFHYEQYF.

This sequence joins TRBV2 and TRBJ1-1, with D maybe TRBD1 (5 bases). Trimming removed 6 bases at V and 2 bases at J, with 7 bases between. This CDR3 is built from 12 residues. CDR1 is SNHLY, CDR2 FYNNEI, per germline. CDR3 sequence reads: CASRTANTEAFF. In DNA, the CDR3 is TGTGCCAGCAGGACAGCCAACACTGAAGCTTTCTTT.